The entry below gives a single TCR beta chain sequence along with its context. No cognate antigen has been identified for it. Nothing much larger sits one base from this clone, and base qualities are not available. The data stem from a study of blood T cell repertoires in COVID-19 (dated by TCRdb to about 2020). Background on the whole study: Collaborator samples came from the United States, Italy and Spain and covered acute and convalescent phases of COVID-19. A de-identified subject ID, COVID-19 status, age in years and sex were almost always included in the sample metadata. The samples were drawn from the first 160 participants of the ongoing ImmuneRACE study and from some 1,300 subjects provided by 6 global collaborators. Deeply sampled blood TCRbeta repertoires from subjects exposed to, actively infected with, or recovered from COVID-19 were included in the dataset. The repertoires were released in a freely available public database intended as a resource for research on the immune response to SARS-CoV-2. Where available, HLA class I and class II types were obtained from metadata supplied by the sample provider rather than from assay-based typing. The prospective study material was composed of cDNA or gDNA derived from T cells, B-cell-depleted T cells, or PBMCs.

TCRbeta CDR3 regions were amplified from genomic DNA using the immunoSEQ Assay, a bias-controlled multiplex PCR. In the source study's methods: The number of nucleated cells in each sample was estimated by amplification of reference gene primers within the assay. Sequence reads were collapsed and filtered to measure the absolute abundance of every unique TCRbeta CDR3 rearrangement. For each sample, productive Simpson clonality was calculated by taking the square root of Simpson's diversity index across productive rearrangements. Drawn from immuneACCESS, this table holds only the in-frame rearrangements with V and J called that TCRdb kept. Clones are partly lost; checked studies trace under half to an unresolved V gene and leave the rest unexplained. V and J calls and clone size are copied from that table; D and trimming were computed from the DNA. The sample has about 180,000 clones on record, roughly four fifths of them singletons. The ten largest make up 7.6% of the sample.

CDR1 and CDR2 are read off the germline V gene as MDHEN and SYDVKM. The trim is 5 bases for V and 0 bases for J, with a gap of 17 bases between the germline ends. Counted from cysteine to phenylalanine, this CDR3 has 16 amino acids. Only CDR3 DNA remains: 48 bases, in frame from the first base. At one collaborating source in Seattle, patients were enrolled during active infection and were followed longitudinally through the course of disease. Collaborating institutions collected whole blood in K2EDTA tubes following their own protocols. For TCRbeta analysis, collaborator samples were shipped as frozen whole blood, as isolated PBMCs, or as DNA extracted from either sample type. What the authors observed across the whole study: How much clinical and demographic metadata was included differed by source and by participant, and the metadata was provided uncurated.

This clonotype originated in a woman aged 70-85 years with COVID-19, enrolled during active disease. The sequenced material came from peripheral blood. The sequence links TRBV28 to TRBJ2-7; the D gene is unclear. This receptor carries the CDR3 CASSPRSRVYSYEQYF. In nucleotides, the sequence is TGTGCCAGCAGTCCCCGGTCACGGGTTTACTCCTACGAGCAGTACTTC.